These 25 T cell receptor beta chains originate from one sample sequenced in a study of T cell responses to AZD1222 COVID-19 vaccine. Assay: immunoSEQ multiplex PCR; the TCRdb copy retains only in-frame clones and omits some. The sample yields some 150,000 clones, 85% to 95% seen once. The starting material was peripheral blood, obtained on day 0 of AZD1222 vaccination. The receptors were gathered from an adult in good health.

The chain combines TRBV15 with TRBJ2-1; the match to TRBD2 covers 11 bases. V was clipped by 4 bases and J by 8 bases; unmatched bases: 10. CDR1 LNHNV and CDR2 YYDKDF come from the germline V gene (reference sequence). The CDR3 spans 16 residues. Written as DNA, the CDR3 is TGTGCCACCAGCAAAGTCGGGACTAGCGGTTTTTATGAGCAGTTCTTC. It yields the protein CATSKVGTSGFYEQFF.

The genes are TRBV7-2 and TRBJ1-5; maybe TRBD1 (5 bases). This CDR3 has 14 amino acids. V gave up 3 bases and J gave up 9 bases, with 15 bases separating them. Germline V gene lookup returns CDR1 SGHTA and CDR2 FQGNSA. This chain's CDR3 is CASSLGGVGVPQHF. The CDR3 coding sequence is TGTGCCAGCAGCTTGGGGGGGGTGGGCGTGCCCCAGCATTTT.

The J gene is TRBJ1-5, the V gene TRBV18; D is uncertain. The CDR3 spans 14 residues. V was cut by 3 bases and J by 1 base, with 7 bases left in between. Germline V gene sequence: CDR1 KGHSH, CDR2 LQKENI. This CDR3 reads CASSPHRSNQPQHF. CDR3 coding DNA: TGTGCCAGCTCACCCCATAGGAGCAATCAGCCCCAGCATTTT.

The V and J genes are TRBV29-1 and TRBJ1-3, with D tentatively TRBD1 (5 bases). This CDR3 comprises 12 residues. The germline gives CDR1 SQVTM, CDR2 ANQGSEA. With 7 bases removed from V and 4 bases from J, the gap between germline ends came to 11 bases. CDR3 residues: CSAATEGNTIYF. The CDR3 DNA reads TGCAGCGCAGCGACAGAAGGAAACACCATATATTTT.

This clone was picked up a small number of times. The CDR3 sequence is CASSLSTAMNTEAFF. The CDR3 nucleotides read TGTGCCAGCAGCCTATCGACAGCCATGAACACTGAAGCTTTCTTT. This rearrangement joins TRBV11-2 to TRBJ1-1; TRBD1 might be the D (5 bases). V shed 5 bases and J shed 0 bases, with 13 bases lying between them. Germline loops: CDR1 SGHAT, CDR2 FQNNGV. CDR3 length equals 15 residues.

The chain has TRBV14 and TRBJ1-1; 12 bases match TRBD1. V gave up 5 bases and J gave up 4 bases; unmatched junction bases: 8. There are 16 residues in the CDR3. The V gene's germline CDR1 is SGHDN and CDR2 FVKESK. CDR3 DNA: TGTGCCAGCAGCGTTCACCCGGGACAGGGGGCCACTGAAGCTTTCTTT. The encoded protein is CASSVHPGQGATEAFF.

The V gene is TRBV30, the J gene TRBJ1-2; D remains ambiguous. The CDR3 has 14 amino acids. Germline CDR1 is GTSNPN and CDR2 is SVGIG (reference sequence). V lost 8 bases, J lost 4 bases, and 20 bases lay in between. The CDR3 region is CALKLPGRFYGYTF. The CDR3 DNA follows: TGTGCCCTCAAGCTGCCGGGCCGATTCTATGGCTACACCTTC.

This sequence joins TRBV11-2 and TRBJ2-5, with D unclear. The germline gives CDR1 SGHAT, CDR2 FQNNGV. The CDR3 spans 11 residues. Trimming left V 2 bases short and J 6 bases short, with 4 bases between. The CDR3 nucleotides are TGTGCCAGCAGCTTAATGAAGACCCAGTACTTC. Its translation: CASSLMKTQYF.

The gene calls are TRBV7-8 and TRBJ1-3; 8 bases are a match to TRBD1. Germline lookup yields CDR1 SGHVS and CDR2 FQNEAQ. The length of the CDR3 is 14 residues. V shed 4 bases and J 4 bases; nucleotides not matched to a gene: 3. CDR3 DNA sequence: TGTGCCAGCAGCTCCCGGACAGGGGGAAACACCATATATTTT. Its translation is CASSSRTGGNTIYF.

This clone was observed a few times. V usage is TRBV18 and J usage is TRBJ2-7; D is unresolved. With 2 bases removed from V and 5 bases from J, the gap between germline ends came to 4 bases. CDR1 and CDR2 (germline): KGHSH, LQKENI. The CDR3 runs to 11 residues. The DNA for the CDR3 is TGTGCCAGCTCACCAGGGGACGAGCAGTACTTC. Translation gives CASSPGDEQYF.

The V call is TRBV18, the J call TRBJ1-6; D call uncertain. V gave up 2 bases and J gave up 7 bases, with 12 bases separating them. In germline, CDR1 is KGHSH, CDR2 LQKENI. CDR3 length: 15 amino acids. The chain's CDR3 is CASSPVPGGNSPLHF. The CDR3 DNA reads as TGTGCCAGCTCACCAGTCCCAGGTGGGAATTCACCCCTCCACTTT.

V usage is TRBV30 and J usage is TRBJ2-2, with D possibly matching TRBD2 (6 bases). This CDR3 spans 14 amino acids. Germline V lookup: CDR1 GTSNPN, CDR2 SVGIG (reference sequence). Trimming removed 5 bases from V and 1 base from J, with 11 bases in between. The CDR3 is CAWRREMNTGELFF. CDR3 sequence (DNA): TGTGCCTGGCGGCGGGAAATGAACACCGGGGAGCTGTTTTTT.

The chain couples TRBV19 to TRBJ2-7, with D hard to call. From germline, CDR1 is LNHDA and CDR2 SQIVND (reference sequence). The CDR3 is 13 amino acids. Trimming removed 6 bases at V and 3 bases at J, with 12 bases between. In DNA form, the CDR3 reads TGTGCCAGTAGCCGTGGGATTCACTACGAGCAGTACTTC. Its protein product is CASSRGIHYEQYF.

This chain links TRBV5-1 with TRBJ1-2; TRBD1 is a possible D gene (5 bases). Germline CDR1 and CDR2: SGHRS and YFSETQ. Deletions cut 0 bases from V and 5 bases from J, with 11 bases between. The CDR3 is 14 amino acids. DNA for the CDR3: TGCGCCAGCAGCTTGGTGGGGGTCGAGTATGGCTACACCTTC. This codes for CASSLVGVEYGYTF.

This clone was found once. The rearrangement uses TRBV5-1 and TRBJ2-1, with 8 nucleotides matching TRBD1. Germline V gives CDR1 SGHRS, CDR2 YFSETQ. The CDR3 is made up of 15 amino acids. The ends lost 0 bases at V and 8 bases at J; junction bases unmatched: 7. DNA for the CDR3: TGCGCCAGCAGCTTGGCAGGGGGCGCGAGCGATGAGCAGTTCTTC. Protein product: CASSLAGGASDEQFF.

CDR3 sequence (DNA): TGTGCCAGCAGTTTCTATAGCGGGAGGGGACCCTACGAGCAGTACTTC. This gives the protein CASSFYSGRGPYEQYF. The chain employs TRBV7-9 and TRBJ2-7; 11 bases are shared with TRBD2. The CDR3 extends over 16 amino acids. Germline V gene lookup returns CDR1 SEHNR and CDR2 FQNEAQ (reference sequence). The V and J ends lost 6 bases and 2 bases, in that order; junction bases with no gene match: 9. The entire variable domain, with the rest obtained from reference TRBV7-9 and TRBJ2-7, is as follows: DTGVSQNPRHKITKRGQNVTFRCDPISEHNRLYWYRQTLGQGPEFLTYFQNEAQLEKSRLLSDRFSAERPKGSFSTLEIQRTEQGDSAMYLCASSFYSGRGPYEQYFGPGTRLTVT.

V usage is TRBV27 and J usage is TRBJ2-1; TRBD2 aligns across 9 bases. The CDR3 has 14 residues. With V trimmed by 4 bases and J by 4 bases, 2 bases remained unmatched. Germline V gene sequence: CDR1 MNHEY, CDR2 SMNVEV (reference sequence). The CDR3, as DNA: TGTGCCAGCAGTTGGACTAGCGCATACAATGAGCAGTTCTTC. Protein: CASSWTSAYNEQFF.

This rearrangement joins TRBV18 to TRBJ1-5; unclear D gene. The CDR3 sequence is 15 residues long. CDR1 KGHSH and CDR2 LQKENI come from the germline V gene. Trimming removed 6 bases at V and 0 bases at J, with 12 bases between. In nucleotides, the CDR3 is TGTGCCAGCTCGGATGACCCAAATAGCAATCAGCCCCAGCATTTT. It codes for CASSDDPNSNQPQHF.

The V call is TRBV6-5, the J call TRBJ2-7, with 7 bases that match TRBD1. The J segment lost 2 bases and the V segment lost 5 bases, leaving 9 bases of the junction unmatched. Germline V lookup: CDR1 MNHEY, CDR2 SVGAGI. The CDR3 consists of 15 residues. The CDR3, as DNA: TGTGCCAGCAGTCCAACAGGGGACGGGACCTACGAGCAGTACTTC. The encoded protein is CASSPTGDGTYEQYF.

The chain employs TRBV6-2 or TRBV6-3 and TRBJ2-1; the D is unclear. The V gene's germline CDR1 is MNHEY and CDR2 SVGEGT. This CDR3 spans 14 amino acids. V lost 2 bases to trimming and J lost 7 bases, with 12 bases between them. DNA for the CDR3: TGTGCCAGCAGTTACGTTGGCCCTAATAATGAGCAGTTCTTC. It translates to CASSYVGPNNEQFF.

CDR3 nucleotides: TGTGCCAGCAGCTTGTTTGGGACAGGGGGCGCGAGGACCGGGGAGCTGTTTTTT. It encodes CASSLFGTGGARTGELFF. This rearrangement joins TRBV5-6 to TRBJ2-2; the match to TRBD1 covers 12 bases. There are 18 residues in the CDR3. CDR1 SGHDT and CDR2 YYEEEE come from the germline V gene. V gave up 1 base and J gave up 5 bases; unmatched junction bases: 9. The variable domain in full, with the rest retrieved from reference TRBV5-6 and TRBJ2-2, is DAGVTQSPTHLIKTRGQQVTLRCSPKSGHDTVSWYQQALGQGPQFIFQYYEEEERQRGNFPDRFSGHQFPNYSSELNVNALLLGDSALYLCASSLFGTGGARTGELFFGEGSRLTVL.

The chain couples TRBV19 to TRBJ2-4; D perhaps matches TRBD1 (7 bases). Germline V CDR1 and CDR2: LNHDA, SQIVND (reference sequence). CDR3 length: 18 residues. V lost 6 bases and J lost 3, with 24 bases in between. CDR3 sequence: CASSVSGGGGFDKNIQYF. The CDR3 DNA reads TGTGCCAGTAGCGTATCAGGGGGTGGAGGGTTTGACAAAAACATTCAGTACTTC.

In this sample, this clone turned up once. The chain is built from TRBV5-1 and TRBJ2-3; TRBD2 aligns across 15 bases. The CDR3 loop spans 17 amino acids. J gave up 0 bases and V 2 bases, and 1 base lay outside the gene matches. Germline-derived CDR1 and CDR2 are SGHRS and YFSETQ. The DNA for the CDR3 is TGCGCCAGCAGCTTCGGACTAGCGGGGGGGAGCACAGATACGCAGTATTTT. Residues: CASSFGLAGGSTDTQYF. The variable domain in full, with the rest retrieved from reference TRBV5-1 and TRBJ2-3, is KAGVTQTPRYLIKTRGQQVTLSCSPISGHRSVSWYQQTPGQGLQFLFEYFSETQRNKGNFPGRFSGRQFSNSRSEMNVSTLELGDSALYLCASSFGLAGGSTDTQYFGPGTRLTVL.

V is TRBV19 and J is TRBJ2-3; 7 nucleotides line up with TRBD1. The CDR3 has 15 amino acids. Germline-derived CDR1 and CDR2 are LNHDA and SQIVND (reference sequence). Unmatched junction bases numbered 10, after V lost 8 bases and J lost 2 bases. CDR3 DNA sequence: TGTGCCAGTTTCGACAGGGAAGGGCACACAGATACGCAGTATTTT. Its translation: CASFDREGHTDTQYF.

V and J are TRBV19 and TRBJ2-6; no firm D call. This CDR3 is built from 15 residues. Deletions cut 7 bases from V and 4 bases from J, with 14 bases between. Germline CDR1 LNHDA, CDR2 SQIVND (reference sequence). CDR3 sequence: CASTPFGQGANVLTF. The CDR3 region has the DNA TGTGCCAGTACTCCTTTTGGGCAGGGGGCCAACGTCCTGACTTTC.